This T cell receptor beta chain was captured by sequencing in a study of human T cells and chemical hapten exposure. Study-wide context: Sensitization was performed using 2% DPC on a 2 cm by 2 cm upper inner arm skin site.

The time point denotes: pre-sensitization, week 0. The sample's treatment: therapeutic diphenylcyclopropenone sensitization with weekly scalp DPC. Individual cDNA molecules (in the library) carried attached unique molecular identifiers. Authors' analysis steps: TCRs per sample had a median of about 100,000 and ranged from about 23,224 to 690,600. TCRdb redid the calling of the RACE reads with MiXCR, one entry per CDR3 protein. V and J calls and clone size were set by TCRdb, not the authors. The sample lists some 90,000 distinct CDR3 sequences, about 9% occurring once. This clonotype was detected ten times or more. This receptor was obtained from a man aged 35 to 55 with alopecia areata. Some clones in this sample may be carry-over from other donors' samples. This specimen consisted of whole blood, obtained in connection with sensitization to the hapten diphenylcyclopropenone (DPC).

CDR3 residues: CASSISSGETQYF. CDR3 DNA sequence: TGTGCCAGCAGCATCTCTAGCGGAGAGACCCAGTACTTC. This chain uses TRBV12-3 or TRBV12-4 with TRBJ2-5; TRBD2 agrees at 7 bases. The CDR3 runs 13 residues. V was pared by 6 bases and J by 4 bases, with 5 bases of the junction left unmatched.